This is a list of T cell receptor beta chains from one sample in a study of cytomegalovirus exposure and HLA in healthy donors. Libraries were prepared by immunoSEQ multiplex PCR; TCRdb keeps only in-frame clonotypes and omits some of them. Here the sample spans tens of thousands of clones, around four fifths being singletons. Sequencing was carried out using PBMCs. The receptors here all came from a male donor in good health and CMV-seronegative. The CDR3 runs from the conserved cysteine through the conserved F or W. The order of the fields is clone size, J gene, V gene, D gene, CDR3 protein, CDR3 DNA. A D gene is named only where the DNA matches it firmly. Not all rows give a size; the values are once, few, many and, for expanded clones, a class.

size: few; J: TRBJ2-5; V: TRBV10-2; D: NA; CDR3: CASVSHPGLETQYF; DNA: TGCGCCAGCGTATCACACCCAGGGTTGGAGACCCAGTACTTC
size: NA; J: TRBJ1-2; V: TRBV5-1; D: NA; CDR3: CASSLVGAGQDYGYTF; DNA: TGCGCCAGCAGCTTGGTGGGGGCAGGTCAGGACTATGGCTACACCTTC
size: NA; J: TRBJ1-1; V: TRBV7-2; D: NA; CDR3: CASSWGGVEAFF; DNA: TGTGCCAGCAGCTGGGGGGGGGTTGAAGCTTTCTTT
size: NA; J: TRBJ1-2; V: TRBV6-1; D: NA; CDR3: CASSVGQGSGYGYTF; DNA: TGTGCCAGCAGTGTCGGTCAGGGCTCGGGCTATGGCTACACCTTC
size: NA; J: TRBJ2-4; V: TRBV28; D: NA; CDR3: CASSSAAWSQDPPGAKNIQYF; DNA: TGTGCCAGCAGCTCTGCTGCGTGGAGTCAGGATCCCCCGGGGGCCAAAAACATTCAGTACTTC
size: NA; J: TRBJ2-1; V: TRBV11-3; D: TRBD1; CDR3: CASSANRGNEQFF; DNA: TGTGCCAGCAGCGCCAACAGGGGCAATGAGCAGTTCTTC
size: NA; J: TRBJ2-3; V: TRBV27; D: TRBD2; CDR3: CASRLGTSGSRADTQYF; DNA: TGTGCCAGCAGGCTAGGGACTAGCGGGAGTCGCGCAGATACGCAGTATTTT
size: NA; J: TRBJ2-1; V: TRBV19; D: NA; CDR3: CASRSFQNYNEQFF; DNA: TGTGCCAGTAGGTCTTTTCAGAACTACAATGAGCAGTTCTTC
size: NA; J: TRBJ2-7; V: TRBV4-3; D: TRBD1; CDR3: CASSRDREYEQYF; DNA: TGCGCCAGCAGCCGGGACAGAGAGTACGAGCAGTACTTC
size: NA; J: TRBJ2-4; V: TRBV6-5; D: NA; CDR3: CASSRTADVDIQYF; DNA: TGTGCCAGCAGCAGGACAGCGGACGTGGACATTCAGTACTTC
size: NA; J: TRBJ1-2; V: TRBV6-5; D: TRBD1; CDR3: CASSQDRGGLSYTF; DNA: TGTGCCAGCAGTCAGGACAGGGGCGGGCTAAGCTACACCTTC
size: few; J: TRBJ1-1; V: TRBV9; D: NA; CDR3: CASSVGQDRHTEAFF; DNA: TGTGCCAGCAGCGTGGGTCAGGATAGGCACACTGAAGCTTTCTTT
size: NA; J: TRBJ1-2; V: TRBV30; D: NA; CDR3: CAWSEGDGYTF; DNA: TGTGCCTGGAGTGAGGGAGATGGCTACACCTTC
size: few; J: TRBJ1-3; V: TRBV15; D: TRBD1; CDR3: CATSRDWDRLQGNTIYF; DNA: TGTGCCACCAGCAGAGATTGGGACAGGCTACAGGGAAACACCATATATTTT
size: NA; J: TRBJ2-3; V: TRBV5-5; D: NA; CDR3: CASSLRGRGTDTQYF; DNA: TGTGCCAGCAGCTTGCGAGGGAGAGGCACAGATACGCAGTATTTT